The clone carrying this T cell receptor beta chain has only a few counts. The junction differs from germline at one of its ends, possibly a read error. Germline V gene data show CDR1 as SEHNR and CDR2 as FQNEAQ (reference sequence). The CDR3 length is 11 residues. This sample is drawn from a study of T-cell reconstitution after alpha-beta-depleted transplantation in children. During its preparation, the TCRbeta library received unique molecular identifiers. TCRdb re-called the PCR reads through MiXCR, storing one row per CDR3 protein. The data contain approximately 640,000 distinct CDR3 sequences, roughly 15% of them singletons.

Sequenced material: PBMCs from the stem cell graft donor, taken from the stem cell graft. The sequence derives from a human donor who donated a stem cell graft to a child with acute myeloid leukemia. The J gene is TRBJ2-5, the V gene TRBV7-9; D possibly corresponds to TRBD2 (6 bases). For the CDR3, the DNA is TGTGCCAGCAGCTCAAGTCGTGGGGAGGTCTTC. It codes for CASSSSRGEVF.